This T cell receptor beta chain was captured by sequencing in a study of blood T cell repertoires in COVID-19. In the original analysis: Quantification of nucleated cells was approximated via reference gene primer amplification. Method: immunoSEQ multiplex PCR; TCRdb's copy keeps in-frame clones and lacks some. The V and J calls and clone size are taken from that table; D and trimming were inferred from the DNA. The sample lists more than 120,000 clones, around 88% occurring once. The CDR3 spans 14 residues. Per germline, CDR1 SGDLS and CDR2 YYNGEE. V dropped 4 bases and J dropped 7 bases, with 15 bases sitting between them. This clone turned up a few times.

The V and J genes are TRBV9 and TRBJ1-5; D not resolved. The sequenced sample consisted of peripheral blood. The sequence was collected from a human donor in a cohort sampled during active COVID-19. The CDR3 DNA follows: TGTGCCAGCAGCCCCAACTCTCTTGAGCAGCCCCAGCATTTT. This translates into CASSPNSLEQPQHF. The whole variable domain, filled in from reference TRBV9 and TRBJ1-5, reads DSGVTQTPKHLITATGQRVTLRCSPRSGDLSVYWYQQSLDQGLQFLIQYYNGEERAKGNILERFSAQQFPDLHSELNLSSLELGDSALYFCASSPNSLEQPQHFGDGTRLSIL.